A selection of T cell receptor beta chains follows, all from one sample in a study of OX40 agonist ivuxolimab in advanced cancers. TCRdb's table, derived via immunoSEQ multiplex PCR, lists solely in-frame clones and lacks some. The sample contains about 120,000 clones, approximately 92% of which appear only once. The sequences come from CD4+ or CD8+ T cells sorted from blood, collected in a trial of the OX40 agonist ivuxolimab. The receptors stem from an adult with an advanced solid tumor such as melanoma, head and neck, liver or kidney cancer. CDR3s include the opening cysteine and the closing phenylalanine or tryptophan. The D gene is left open where the match is weak. Size is omitted from some rows. Given values are once, few, many or a class for expanded clones.

CDR3 length: 16; D gene: TRBD1; J gene: TRBJ1-3; V gene: TRBV7-2; clone size: NA; CDR3 protein: CASSLAVGQGLNTIYF; CDR3 DNA: TGTGCCAGCAGCTTAGCGGTCGGACAGGGGTTGAACACCATATATTTT
CDR3 length: 15; D gene: NA; J gene: TRBJ1-2; V gene: TRBV7-9; clone size: NA; CDR3 protein: CASSSPSNRGNGYTF; CDR3 DNA: TGTGCCAGCAGCTCCCCGTCAAATAGGGGGAATGGCTACACCTTC
CDR3 length: 15; D gene: NA; J gene: TRBJ1-4; V gene: TRBV6-5; clone size: once; CDR3 protein: CASSFRGGIGEKLFF; CDR3 DNA: TGTGCCAGCAGTTTTCGAGGGGGGATAGGTGAAAAACTGTTTTTT
CDR3 length: 15; D gene: TRBD2; J gene: TRBJ2-7; V gene: TRBV7-2; clone size: NA; CDR3 protein: CASSSTSGAPYEQYF; CDR3 DNA: TGTGCCAGCAGCTCAACTAGCGGGGCCCCCTACGAGCAGTACTTC
CDR3 length: 14; D gene: NA; J gene: TRBJ2-7; V gene: TRBV29-1; clone size: once; CDR3 protein: CSVEPRRAWAEQYF; CDR3 DNA: TGCAGCGTTGAACCCCGCAGGGCTTGGGCCGAGCAGTACTTC
CDR3 length: 13; D gene: TRBD1; J gene: TRBJ1-1; V gene: TRBV30; clone size: NA; CDR3 protein: CAAPGTGGFEAFF; CDR3 DNA: TGTGCCGCTCCAGGGACAGGGGGCTTTGAAGCTTTCTTT
CDR3 length: 14; D gene: NA; J gene: TRBJ2-3; V gene: TRBV18; clone size: NA; CDR3 protein: CASSPDLSTDTQYF; CDR3 DNA: TGTGCCAGCTCACCAGACTTGAGCACAGATACGCAGTATTTT
CDR3 length: 13; D gene: NA; J gene: TRBJ1-2; V gene: TRBV6-1; clone size: NA; CDR3 protein: CASRVGEIYGYTF; CDR3 DNA: TGTGCCAGCAGGGTCGGGGAGATCTATGGCTACACCTTC
CDR3 length: 15; D gene: NA; J gene: TRBJ1-3; V gene: TRBV14; clone size: NA; CDR3 protein: CASSLQGVSGNTIYF; CDR3 DNA: TGTGCCAGCAGCCTACAGGGAGTCTCTGGAAACACCATATATTTT
CDR3 length: 16; D gene: NA; J gene: TRBJ2-3; V gene: TRBV5-8; clone size: NA; CDR3 protein: CASSPGRVDGTDTQYF; CDR3 DNA: TGTGCCAGCAGCCCGGGCAGGGTGGACGGCACAGATACGCAGTATTTT
CDR3 length: 14; D gene: TRBD1; J gene: TRBJ2-3; V gene: TRBV7-8; clone size: NA; CDR3 protein: CASSPWTGTDTQYF; CDR3 DNA: TGTGCCAGCAGCCCCTGGACAGGGACAGATACGCAGTATTTT
CDR3 length: 14; D gene: NA; J gene: TRBJ1-1; V gene: TRBV28; clone size: NA; CDR3 protein: CASRGQWPNTEAFF; CDR3 DNA: TGTGCCAGCAGAGGACAATGGCCGAACACTGAAGCTTTCTTT
CDR3 length: 14; D gene: NA; J gene: TRBJ1-1; V gene: TRBV5-1; clone size: NA; CDR3 protein: CASGHPGPNTEAFF; CDR3 DNA: TGCGCCAGCGGCCATCCGGGCCCCAACACTGAAGCTTTCTTT
CDR3 length: 14; D gene: TRBD2; J gene: TRBJ2-1; V gene: TRBV7-3; clone size: NA; CDR3 protein: CASRVGGPVDEQFF; CDR3 DNA: TGTGCCAGCAGGGTGGGAGGGCCGGTAGATGAGCAGTTCTTC
CDR3 length: 15; D gene: NA; J gene: TRBJ2-3; V gene: TRBV7-8; clone size: once; CDR3 protein: CASSLRGDFTDTQYF; CDR3 DNA: TGTGCCAGCAGCTTGAGGGGAGACTTCACAGATACGCAGTATTTT
CDR3 length: 11; D gene: NA; J gene: TRBJ2-5; V gene: TRBV30; clone size: NA; CDR3 protein: CAWSGLETQYF; CDR3 DNA: TGTGCCTGGAGTGGATTGGAGACCCAGTACTTC
CDR3 length: 15; D gene: TRBD1; J gene: TRBJ1-2; V gene: TRBV27; clone size: NA; CDR3 protein: CASRRTGGVIYGYTF; CDR3 DNA: TGTGCCAGCAGGAGGACAGGGGGCGTAATCTATGGCTACACCTTC
CDR3 length: 12; D gene: NA; J gene: TRBJ1-2; V gene: TRBV30; clone size: NA; CDR3 protein: CAWSVRLYGYTF; CDR3 DNA: TGTGCCTGGAGTGTACGGCTCTATGGCTACACCTTC
CDR3 length: 15; D gene: TRBD1; J gene: TRBJ1-5; V gene: TRBV28; clone size: NA; CDR3 protein: CASSDHRGGNQPQHF; CDR3 DNA: TGTGCCAGCAGTGACCACAGGGGAGGCAATCAGCCCCAGCATTTT
CDR3 length: 11; D gene: NA; J gene: TRBJ2-7; V gene: TRBV28; clone size: NA; CDR3 protein: CASRSGYEQYF; CDR3 DNA: TGTGCCAGCAGGAGCGGGTACGAGCAGTACTTC
CDR3 length: 13; D gene: NA; J gene: TRBJ2-2; V gene: TRBV21-1; clone size: NA; CDR3 protein: CASSKGTTGELFF; CDR3 DNA: TGTGCCAGCAGCAAAGGAACAACCGGGGAGCTGTTTTTT
CDR3 length: 18; D gene: NA; J gene: TRBJ2-6; V gene: TRBV7-7; clone size: NA; CDR3 protein: CASSLTAGQPSGANVLTF; CDR3 DNA: TGTGCCAGCAGCTTAACTGCGGGACAGCCCTCTGGGGCCAACGTCCTGACTTTC
CDR3 length: 14; D gene: NA; J gene: TRBJ1-2; V gene: TRBV7-9; clone size: few; CDR3 protein: CASSLSAGIYGYTF; CDR3 DNA: TGTGCCAGCAGCTTATCGGCCGGAATCTATGGCTACACCTTC